This TCR beta chain was documented in a study of Ad26.COV2.S vaccination and SARS-CoV-2 variants. The CDR3 runs to 13 residues. Germline lookup yields CDR1 SGHTA and CDR2 FQGNSA. The V gene lost 3 bases and the J gene lost 4 bases, with 9 bases spanning the gap. Study-wide results and limits: There was a possibility that the TCR breadth and depth analyses underestimated total T cell responses. Spike-specific CD8+ and CD4+ T cell responses reportedly showed substantial breadth after vaccination. It was vaccine recipients, not placebo recipients, who had the higher spike-specific TCR breadth.

As regards this clone: Its antigen is currently unknown.

Using immunoSEQ multiplex PCR, the repertoire was profiled, and TCRdb retains in-frame clones only, with some absent. The sample holds fewer than 55,000 clones, around 83% seen once. This rearrangement joins TRBV7-2 to TRBJ1-1; D uncertain. This specimen consisted of peripheral blood, obtained after recovery from COVID-19. The source of this sequence is a human donor who had recovered from COVID-19. CDR3 bases: TGTGCCAGCAGCTTTAGCAGTGGCACTGAAGCTTTCTTT. Its protein is CASSFSSGTEAFF.